The 21 T cell receptor beta chains given below trace back to one sample, sequenced in a study of OX40 agonist ivuxolimab in advanced cancers. Libraries were prepared by immunoSEQ multiplex PCR; TCRdb keeps only in-frame clonotypes and omits some of them. The repertoire includes tens of thousands of clones, approximately 91% of them detected once, and approximately 6.5% sits in the top ten. The material was CD4+ or CD8+ T cells sorted from blood, obtained in a trial of the OX40 agonist ivuxolimab. The source of these receptors is an adult with an advanced solid tumor such as melanoma, head and neck, liver or kidney cancer.

This clone was detected once. The chain couples TRBV6-1 to TRBJ2-5; D possibly corresponds to TRBD2 (5 bases). The tail of the sequence fits TRBJ2-7 better, so the J call may be wrong. Germline-derived CDR1 and CDR2 are MNHNS and SASEGT. This CDR3 is built from 15 residues. The CDR3 sequence: CASSEDRLRGYEQYF. Written as DNA, the CDR3 is TGTGCCAGCAGTGAAGATCGGTTACGGGGCTACGAGCAGTACTTC.

The chain is built from TRBV6-5 and TRBJ1-2, with TRBD1 identical over 7 bases. J lost 6 bases, V lost 6 bases, and 7 bases had no gene match. This CDR3 contains 13 residues. Per germline, CDR1 MNHEY and CDR2 SVGAGI. The CDR3 spells CASRPDRVNGYTF. Here the CDR3 DNA reads TGTGCCAGCAGACCCGACAGGGTGAATGGCTACACCTTC.

This rearrangement joins TRBV2 to TRBJ2-1; D is possibly TRBD1 or TRBD2 (5 bases each). V lost 6 bases to trimming and J lost 6 bases, with 15 bases between them. CDR1 and CDR2 (germline): SNHLY, FYNNEI. This CDR3 comprises 14 residues. CDR3 DNA: TGTGCCAGCAGAGCCGGGACGGCCGTCAATGAGCAGTTCTTC. Translation gives CASRAGTAVNEQFF.

V gene TRBV11-2 combines with J gene TRBJ2-5, with D unclear. The V gene lost 1 base and the J gene lost 1 base, with 7 bases spanning the gap. The CDR3 totals 14 residues. From germline, CDR1 is SGHAT and CDR2 FQNNGV. CDR3 in amino acids: CASSLVVAQETQYF. Here the CDR3 DNA reads TGTGCCAGCAGCTTAGTAGTAGCCCAAGAGACCCAGTACTTC.

The chain couples TRBV5-4 to TRBJ2-2, with 8 bases fitting TRBD2. The CDR3 covers 14 residues. CDR1 is SGHNT and CDR2 is YYREEE in the germline V gene (reference sequence). V shed 4 bases and J 6 bases; nucleotides not matched to a gene: 5. The CDR3 sequence is CASSEGLEAGELFF. For the CDR3, the DNA is TGTGCCAGCAGCGAGGGACTAGAGGCCGGGGAGCTGTTTTTT.

The rearrangement uses TRBV19 and TRBJ1-5; D not certain. CDR1 is LNHDA, CDR2 SQIVND, per germline (reference sequence). CDR3 length equals 16 residues. The germline V and J ends were trimmed by 3 bases and 5 bases, with 17 bases remaining between them. The CDR3 sequence is CASSISSREIYQPQHF. CDR3 nucleotides: TGTGCCAGTAGTATCTCGTCCAGAGAAATATATCAGCCCCAGCATTTT.

The rearrangement links TRBV9 to TRBJ1-6; D not resolved. CDR1 is SGDLS and CDR2 is YYNGEE in the germline V gene. V gave up 2 bases and J gave up 5 bases, with 8 bases separating them. There are 14 residues in the CDR3. CDR3 DNA: TGTGCCAGCAGCGTCCTAGGAAATAATTCACCCCTCCACTTT. Translated, it gives CASSVLGNNSPLHF.

This clone was recorded once. Germline is not matched at one junction end, which may reflect a read error. J is TRBJ2-7 and V is TRBV5-1, with 11 bases lining up with TRBD2. This CDR3 has 15 residues. Germline loops: CDR1 SGHRS, CDR2 YFSETQ. CDR3 region: CASTHSGRGPYERYF. The CDR3 DNA reads as TGCGCCAGCACGCATAGCGGGAGGGGGCCCTACGAGCGGTACTTC.

The chain combines TRBV28 with TRBJ1-2; TRBD1 is a possible D gene (6 bases). The CDR3 has 12 residues. Germline V gene lookup returns CDR1 MDHEN and CDR2 SYDVKM. V was pared by 6 bases and J by 8 bases, with 13 bases between. The CDR3 reads CASRTTGEGYTF. The CDR3 bases are TGTGCCAGCAGGACGACAGGCGAGGGCTACACCTTC.

The V gene is TRBV5-1, the J gene TRBJ2-7; D is perhaps TRBD2 (5 bases). The CDR3 covers 19 residues. The V gene's germline CDR1 is SGHRS and CDR2 YFSETQ. V lost 1 base to trimming and J lost 2 bases, with 25 bases between them. The CDR3 DNA reads TGCGCCAGCAGCTTGTATAGAGGCAGTAGGACCACCGGGGCCTACGAGCAGTACTTC. This encodes CASSLYRGSRTTGAYEQYF.

This clone was seen once. The chain couples TRBV5-1 to TRBJ1-1; no firm D call. The CDR3 extends over 15 amino acids. V lost 0 bases and J lost 0, with 9 bases in between. The germline gives CDR1 SGHRS, CDR2 YFSETQ. CDR3 DNA sequence: TGCGCCAGCAGCTTGGTCGCAGGCATGAACACTGAAGCTTTCTTT. This sequence encodes CASSLVAGMNTEAFF.

The rearrangement joins TRBV6-5 to TRBJ2-4; D gene uncertain. V lost 6 bases to trimming and J lost 2 bases, with 11 bases between them. This CDR3 spans 14 amino acids. Germline V gene sequence: CDR1 MNHEY, CDR2 SVGAGI. In nucleotides, the CDR3 is TGTGCCAGCAGACCGTTGCTAACCAAAAACATTCAGTACTTC. The encoded protein is CASRPLLTKNIQYF.

This sequence joins TRBV28 and TRBJ1-1; no reliable D call. Trimming removed 1 base from V and 0 bases from J, with 6 bases in between. CDR1 MDHEN and CDR2 SYDVKM come from the germline V gene. The CDR3 has 14 residues. CDR3 in amino acids: CASSLLAVNTEAFF. CDR3 coding DNA: TGTGCCAGCAGTTTATTGGCTGTGAACACTGAAGCTTTCTTT.

This chain links TRBV11-2 with TRBJ1-5, with TRBD1 identical over 7 bases. CDR3 length: 15 residues. Germline assignment: CDR1 SGHAT and CDR2 FQNNGV. V lost 5 bases to trimming and J lost 3 bases; unmatched junction nucleotides: 7. The CDR3 nucleotides read TGTGCCAGCAGCCTAGGGGACAGTTCCAATCAGCCCCAGCATTTT. It encodes CASSLGDSSNQPQHF.

This clone appeared a single time. The rearrangement uses TRBV7-9 and TRBJ1-1; D uncertain. Germline assignment: CDR1 SEHNR and CDR2 FQNEAQ (reference sequence). V dropped 1 base and J dropped 4 bases, with 10 bases sitting between them. The CDR3 is 14 amino acids. This CDR3 reads CASSLDWGSTEAFF. In DNA, the CDR3 is TGTGCCAGCAGCTTAGATTGGGGATCCACTGAAGCTTTCTTT.

CDR3 bases: TGTGCCAGCAGCCCGTGGACTACCCAAGAGACCCAGTACTTC. This encodes CASSPWTTQETQYF. The chain employs TRBV9 and TRBJ2-5; D might be TRBD2 (6 bases). Trimming cost V 4 bases and J 1 base, with 11 bases left between them. CDR3 length: 14 residues. CDR1 and CDR2 (germline): SGDLS, YYNGEE.

The chain couples TRBV27 to TRBJ2-3; D possibly corresponds to TRBD2 (6 bases). V lost 6 bases to trimming and J lost 1 base, with 14 bases between them. Germline assignment: CDR1 MNHEY and CDR2 SMNVEV (reference sequence). This CDR3 is 15 amino acids long. CDR3 amino acids: CASRTTRYGTDTQYF. CDR3 DNA sequence: TGTGCCAGCAGAACGACTAGGTATGGCACAGATACGCAGTATTTT.

The J gene is TRBJ1-2, the V gene TRBV6-6; a weak D match, TRBD1 (5 bases). Germline CDR1 and CDR2: MNHNY and SVGAGI (reference sequence). CDR3 length: 12 residues. Trimming took 7 bases from V and 4 from J, leaving 10 bases between them. The CDR3, as DNA: TGTGCCAGCACCCGGGACGGCTATGGCTACACCTTC. Translated, it gives CASTRDGYGYTF.

This chain uses TRBV28 with TRBJ2-4; the D gene is possibly TRBD1 (6 bases). This CDR3 comprises 15 residues. Looked up from germline, CDR1 is MDHEN and CDR2 is SYDVKM. The V gene lost 5 bases and the J gene lost 1 base, with 12 bases spanning the gap. The chain's CDR3 is CASSTGMGAKNIQYF. CDR3 in DNA: TGTGCCAGCAGTACAGGGATGGGGGCCAAAAACATTCAGTACTTC.

The rearrangement uses TRBV28 and TRBJ1-2; perhaps TRBD1 as D (5 bases). The V gene lost 5 bases and the J gene lost 4 bases, with 14 bases spanning the gap. Germline V CDR1 and CDR2: MDHEN, SYDVKM. The CDR3 extends over 14 amino acids. This CDR3 reads CASSAPGQIYGYTF. The CDR3 nucleotides are TGTGCCAGCAGTGCGCCAGGACAAATCTATGGCTACACCTTC.

This rearrangement joins TRBV4-1 to TRBJ2-3, with 14 bases that match TRBD2. V was clipped by 0 bases and J by 3 bases; unmatched bases: 8. The germline gives CDR1 MGHRA, CDR2 YSYEKL. The CDR3 runs to 19 residues. This CDR3 is CASSQDASGTSGRTDTQYF. The CDR3 DNA reads TGCGCCAGCAGCCAAGACGCATCCGGGACTAGCGGGAGAACAGATACGCAGTATTTT.